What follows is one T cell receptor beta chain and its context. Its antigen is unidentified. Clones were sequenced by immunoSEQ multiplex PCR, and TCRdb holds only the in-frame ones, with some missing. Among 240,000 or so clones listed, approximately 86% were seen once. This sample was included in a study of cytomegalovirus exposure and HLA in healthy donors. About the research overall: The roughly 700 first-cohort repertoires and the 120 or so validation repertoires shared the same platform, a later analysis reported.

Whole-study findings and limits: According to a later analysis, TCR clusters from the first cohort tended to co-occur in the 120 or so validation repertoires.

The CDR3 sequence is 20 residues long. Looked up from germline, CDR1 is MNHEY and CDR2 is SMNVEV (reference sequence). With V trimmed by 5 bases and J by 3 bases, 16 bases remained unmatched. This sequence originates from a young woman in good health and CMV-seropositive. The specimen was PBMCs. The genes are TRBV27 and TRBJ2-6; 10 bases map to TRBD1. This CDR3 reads CASSRKWDRGLVYGANVLTF. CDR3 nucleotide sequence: TGTGCCAGCAGTAGGAAGTGGGACAGGGGTTTAGTATATGGGGCCAACGTCCTGACTTTC.